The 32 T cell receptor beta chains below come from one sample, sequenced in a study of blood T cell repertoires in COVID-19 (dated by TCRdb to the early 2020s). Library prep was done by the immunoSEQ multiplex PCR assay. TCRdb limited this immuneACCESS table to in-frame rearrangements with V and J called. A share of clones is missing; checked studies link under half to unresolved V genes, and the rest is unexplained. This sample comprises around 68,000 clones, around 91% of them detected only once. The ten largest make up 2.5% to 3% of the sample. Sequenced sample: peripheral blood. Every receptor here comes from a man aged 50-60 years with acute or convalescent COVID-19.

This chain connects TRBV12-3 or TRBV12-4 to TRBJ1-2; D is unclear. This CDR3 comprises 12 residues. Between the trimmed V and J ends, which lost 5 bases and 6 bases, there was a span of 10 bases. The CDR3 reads CASSGRVDGYTF. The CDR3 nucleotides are TGTGCCAGCAGTGGGAGGGTAGATGGCTACACCTTC.

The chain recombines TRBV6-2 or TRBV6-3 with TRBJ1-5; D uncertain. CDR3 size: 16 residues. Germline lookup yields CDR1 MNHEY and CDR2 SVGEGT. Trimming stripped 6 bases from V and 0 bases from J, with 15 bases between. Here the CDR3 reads CASSRTRQYSNQPQHF. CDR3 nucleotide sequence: TGTGCCAGCAGCCGAACCCGACAATATAGCAATCAGCCCCAGCATTTT.

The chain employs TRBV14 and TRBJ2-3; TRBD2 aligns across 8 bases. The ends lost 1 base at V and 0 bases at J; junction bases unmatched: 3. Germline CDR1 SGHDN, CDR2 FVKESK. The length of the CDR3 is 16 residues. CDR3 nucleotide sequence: TGTGCCAGCAGCCAAGTTAGCGGGGTTAGCACAGATACGCAGTATTTT. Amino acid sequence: CASSQVSGVSTDTQYF.

The CDR3 DNA reads TGCAGTGCTAGTAAGGGACGGGGACAGGGGGCTTTGGGCACTGAAGCTTTCTTT. Its translation is CSASKGRGQGALGTEAFF. V and J are TRBV20-1 and TRBJ1-1; 12 bases match TRBD1. V gave up 3 bases and J gave up 4 bases; unmatched junction bases: 15. The germline gives CDR1 DFQATT, CDR2 SNEGSKA (reference sequence). The CDR3 covers 18 residues.

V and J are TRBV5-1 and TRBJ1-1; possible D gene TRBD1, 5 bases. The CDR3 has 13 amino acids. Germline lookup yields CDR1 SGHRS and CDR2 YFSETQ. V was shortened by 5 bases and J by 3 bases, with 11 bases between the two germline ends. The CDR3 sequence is CASRVTGDTEAFF. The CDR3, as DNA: TGCGCCAGCAGGGTAACGGGGGACACTGAAGCTTTCTTT.

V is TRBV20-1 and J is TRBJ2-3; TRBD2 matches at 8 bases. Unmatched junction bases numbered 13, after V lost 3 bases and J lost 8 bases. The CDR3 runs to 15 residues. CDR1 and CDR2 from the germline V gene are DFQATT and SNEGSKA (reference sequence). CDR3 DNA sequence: TGCAGTGCTAGTCTGGCGGGAGGTGAGGGGGGTACGCAGTATTTT. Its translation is CSASLAGGEGGTQYF.

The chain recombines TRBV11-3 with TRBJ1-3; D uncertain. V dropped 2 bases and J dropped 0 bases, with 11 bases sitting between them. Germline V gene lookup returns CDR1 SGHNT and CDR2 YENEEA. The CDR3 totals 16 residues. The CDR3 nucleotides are TGTGCCAGCAGCTTATTGGCAGGCATCTCTGGAAACACCATATATTTT. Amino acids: CASSLLAGISGNTIYF.

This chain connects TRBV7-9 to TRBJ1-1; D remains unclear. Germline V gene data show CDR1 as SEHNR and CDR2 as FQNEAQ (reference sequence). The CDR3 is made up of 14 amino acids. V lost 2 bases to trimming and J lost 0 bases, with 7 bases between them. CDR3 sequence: CASSLLAMNTEAFF. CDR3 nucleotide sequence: TGTGCCAGCAGCTTACTAGCCATGAACACTGAAGCTTTCTTT.

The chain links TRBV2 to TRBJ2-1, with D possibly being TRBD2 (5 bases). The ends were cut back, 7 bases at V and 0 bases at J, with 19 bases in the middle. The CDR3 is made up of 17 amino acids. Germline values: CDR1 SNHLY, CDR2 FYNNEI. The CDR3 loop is CASTGLGSWSSYNEQFF. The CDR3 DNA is TGTGCCAGCACCGGACTGGGCTCCTGGAGCTCCTACAATGAGCAGTTCTTC.

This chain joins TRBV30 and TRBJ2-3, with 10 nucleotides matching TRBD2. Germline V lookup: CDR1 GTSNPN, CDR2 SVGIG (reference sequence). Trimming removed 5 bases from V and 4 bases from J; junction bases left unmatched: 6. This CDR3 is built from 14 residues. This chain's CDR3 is CAWQSAGGPDTQYF. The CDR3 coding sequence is TGTGCCTGGCAGTCAGCGGGAGGGCCAGATACGCAGTATTTT.

DNA of the CDR3: TGTGCCAGCTCACCGGGACTGGATAGCAATCAGCCCCAGCATTTT. It codes for CASSPGLDSNQPQHF. The V call is TRBV18, the J call TRBJ1-5; D is possibly TRBD1 (5 bases). The germline V gene has CDR1 KGHSH and CDR2 LQKENI. CDR3 length: 15 residues. V gave up 3 bases and J gave up 0 bases, with 9 bases separating them.

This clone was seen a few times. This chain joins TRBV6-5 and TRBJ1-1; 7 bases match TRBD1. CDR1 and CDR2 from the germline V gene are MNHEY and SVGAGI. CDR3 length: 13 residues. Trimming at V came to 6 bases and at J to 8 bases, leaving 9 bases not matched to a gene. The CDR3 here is CASSTYGQAEAFF. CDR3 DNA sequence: TGTGCCAGCAGCACCTACGGACAGGCAGAAGCTTTCTTT.

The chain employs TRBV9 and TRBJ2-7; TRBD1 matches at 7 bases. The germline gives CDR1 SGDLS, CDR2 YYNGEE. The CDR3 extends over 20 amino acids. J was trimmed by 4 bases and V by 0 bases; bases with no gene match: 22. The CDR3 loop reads CASSVVGWYDRDGSNYEQYF. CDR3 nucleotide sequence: TGTGCCAGCAGCGTAGTTGGTTGGTACGACAGGGATGGCTCGAATTACGAGCAGTACTTC.

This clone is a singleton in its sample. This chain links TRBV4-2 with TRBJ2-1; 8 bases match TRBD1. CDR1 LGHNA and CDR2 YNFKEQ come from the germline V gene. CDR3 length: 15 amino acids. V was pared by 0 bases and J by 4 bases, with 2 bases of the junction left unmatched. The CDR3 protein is CASSQDRGPYNEQFF. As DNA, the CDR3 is TGTGCCAGCAGCCAAGACAGGGGGCCGTACAATGAGCAGTTCTTC.

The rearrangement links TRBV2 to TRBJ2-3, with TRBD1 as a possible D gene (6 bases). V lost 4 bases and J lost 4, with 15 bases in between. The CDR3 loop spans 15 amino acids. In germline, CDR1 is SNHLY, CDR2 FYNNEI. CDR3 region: CASSVGPGVADTQYF. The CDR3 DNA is TGTGCCAGCAGTGTCGGGCCAGGGGTGGCAGATACGCAGTATTTT.

The CDR3 bases are TGTGCCATCAGTGAGTCGACAGACTATGGCTACACCTTC. Protein product: CAISESTDYGYTF. The rearrangement uses TRBV10-3 and TRBJ1-2; possible D gene TRBD1, 5 bases. CDR1 is ENHRY, CDR2 SYGVKD, per germline. CDR3 length equals 13 residues. Deletions cut 0 bases from V and 3 bases from J, with 5 bases between.

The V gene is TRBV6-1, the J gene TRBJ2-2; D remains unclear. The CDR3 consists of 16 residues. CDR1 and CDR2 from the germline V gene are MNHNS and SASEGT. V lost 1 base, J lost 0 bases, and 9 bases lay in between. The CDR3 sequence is CASSEGRSANTGELFF. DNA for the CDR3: TGTGCCAGCAGTGAAGGCCGGAGCGCGAACACCGGGGAGCTGTTTTTT.

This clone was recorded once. CDR3 amino acids: CASSEPGERPNQPQHF. The CDR3 bases are TGTGCCAGCAGTGAGCCGGGGGAAAGGCCCAATCAGCCCCAGCATTTT. V usage is TRBV2 and J usage is TRBJ1-5, with D possibly matching TRBD1 (5 bases). CDR3 length equals 16 residues. V was cut by 3 bases and J by 3 bases, with 15 bases left in between. Germline CDR1 is SNHLY and CDR2 is FYNNEI. Together with reference TRBV2 and TRBJ1-5, the CDR3 gives the full variable domain: EPEVTQTPSHQVTQMGQEVILRCVPISNHLYFYWYRQILGQKVEFLVSFYNNEISEKSEIFDDQFSVERPDGSNFTLKIRSTKLEDSAMYFCASSEPGERPNQPQHFGDGTRLSIL.

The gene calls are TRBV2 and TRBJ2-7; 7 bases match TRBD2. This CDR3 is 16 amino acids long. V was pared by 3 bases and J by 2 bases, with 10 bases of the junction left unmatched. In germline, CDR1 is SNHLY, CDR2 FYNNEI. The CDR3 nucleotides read TGTGCCAGCAGTGACCCAGCGGGATTCGGGGCCTACGAGCAGTACTTC. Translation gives CASSDPAGFGAYEQYF.

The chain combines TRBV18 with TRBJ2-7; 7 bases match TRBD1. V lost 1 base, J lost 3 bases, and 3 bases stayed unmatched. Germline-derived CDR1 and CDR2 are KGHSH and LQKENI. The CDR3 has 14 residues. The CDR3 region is CASSPHRGNYEQYF. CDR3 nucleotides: TGTGCCAGCTCACCACACAGGGGAAACTACGAGCAGTACTTC.

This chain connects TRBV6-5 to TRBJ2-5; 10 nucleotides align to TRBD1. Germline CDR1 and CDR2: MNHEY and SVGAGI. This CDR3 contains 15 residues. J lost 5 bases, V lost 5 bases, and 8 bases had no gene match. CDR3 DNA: TGTGCCAGCAGTCGACAGGGGGCCGGGTGGGAGACCCAGTACTTC. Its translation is CASSRQGAGWETQYF.

The DNA of the CDR3 is TGTGCCAGCAGCCAACCTCAGGGGCTCGACAATGAAAAACTGTTTTTT. It specifies CASSQPQGLDNEKLFF. This chain joins TRBV4-2 and TRBJ1-4, with D tentatively TRBD1 (6 bases). Germline V gene data show CDR1 as LGHNA and CDR2 as YNFKEQ. This CDR3 region has 16 residues. The V and J ends lost 2 bases and 5 bases respectively, with 15 bases between them.

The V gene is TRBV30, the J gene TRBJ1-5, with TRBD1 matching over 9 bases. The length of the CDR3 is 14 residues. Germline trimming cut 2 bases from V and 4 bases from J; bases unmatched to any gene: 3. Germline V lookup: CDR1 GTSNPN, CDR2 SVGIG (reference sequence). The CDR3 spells CAWSSDRGNQPQHF. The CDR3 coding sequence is TGTGCCTGGAGTTCGGACAGGGGAAATCAGCCCCAGCATTTT.

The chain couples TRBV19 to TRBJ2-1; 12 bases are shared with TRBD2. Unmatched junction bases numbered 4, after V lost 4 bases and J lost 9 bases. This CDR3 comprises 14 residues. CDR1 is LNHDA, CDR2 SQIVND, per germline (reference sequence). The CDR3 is CASSRLAGVGEQFF. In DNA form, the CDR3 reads TGTGCCAGTAGTAGACTAGCGGGAGTGGGTGAGCAGTTCTTC.

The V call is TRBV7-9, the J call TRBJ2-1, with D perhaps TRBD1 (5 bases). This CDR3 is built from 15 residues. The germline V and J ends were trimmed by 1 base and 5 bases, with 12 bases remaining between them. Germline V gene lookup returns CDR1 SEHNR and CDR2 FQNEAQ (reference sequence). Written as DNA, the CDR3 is TGTGCCAGCAGCTTAGGTTCCGGCAGGGACAATGAGCAGTTCTTC. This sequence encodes CASSLGSGRDNEQFF.

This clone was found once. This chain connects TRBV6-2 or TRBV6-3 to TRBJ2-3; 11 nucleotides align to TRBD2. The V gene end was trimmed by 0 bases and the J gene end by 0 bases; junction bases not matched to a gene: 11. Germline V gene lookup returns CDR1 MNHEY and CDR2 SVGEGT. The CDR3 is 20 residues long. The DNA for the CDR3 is TGTGCCAGCAGTTACTCGTCTAGCGGGAGGATGTACCGGAGCACAGATACGCAGTATTTT. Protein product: CASSYSSSGRMYRSTDTQYF.

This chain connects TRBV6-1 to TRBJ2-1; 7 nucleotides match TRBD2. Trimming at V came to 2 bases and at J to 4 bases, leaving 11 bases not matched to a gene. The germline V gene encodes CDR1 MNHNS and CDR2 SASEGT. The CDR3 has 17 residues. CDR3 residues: CASSEFHGGSQYNEQFF. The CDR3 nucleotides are TGTGCCAGCAGTGAATTCCACGGCGGGAGCCAGTACAATGAGCAGTTCTTC.

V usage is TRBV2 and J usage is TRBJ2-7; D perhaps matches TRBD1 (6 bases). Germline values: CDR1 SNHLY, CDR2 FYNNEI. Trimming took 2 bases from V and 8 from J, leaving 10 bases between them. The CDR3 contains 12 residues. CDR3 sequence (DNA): TGTGCCAGCAGTGAACCCCAGGGGAAGCAGTACTTC. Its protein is CASSEPQGKQYF.

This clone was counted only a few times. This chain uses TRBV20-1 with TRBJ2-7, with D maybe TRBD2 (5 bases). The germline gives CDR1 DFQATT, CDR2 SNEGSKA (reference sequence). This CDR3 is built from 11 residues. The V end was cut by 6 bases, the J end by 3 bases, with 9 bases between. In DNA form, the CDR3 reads TGCAGTGCCCGACTAATCTACGAGCAGTACTTC. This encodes CSARLIYEQYF.

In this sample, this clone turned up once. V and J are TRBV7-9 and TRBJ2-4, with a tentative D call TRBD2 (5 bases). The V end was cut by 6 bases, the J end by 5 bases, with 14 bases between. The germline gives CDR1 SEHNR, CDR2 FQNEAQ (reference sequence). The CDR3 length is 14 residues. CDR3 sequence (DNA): TGTGCCAGCAGAGAACTAGACAATGAAAACATTCAGTACTTC. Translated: CASRELDNENIQYF.

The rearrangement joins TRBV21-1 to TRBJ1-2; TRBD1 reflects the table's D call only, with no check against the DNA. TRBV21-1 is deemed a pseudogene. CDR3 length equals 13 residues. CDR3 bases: TGTGCCAGCAGTAAACAGGGGGAGGCTGGCTACACCTTC. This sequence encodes CASSKQGEAGYTF.

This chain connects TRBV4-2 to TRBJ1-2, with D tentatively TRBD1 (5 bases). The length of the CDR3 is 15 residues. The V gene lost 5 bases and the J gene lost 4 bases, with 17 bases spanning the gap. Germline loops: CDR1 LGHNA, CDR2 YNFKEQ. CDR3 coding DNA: TGTGCCAGCAGCGACCTCCGGCAGGGTGGCTATGGCTACACCTTC. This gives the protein CASSDLRQGGYGYTF.